This T cell receptor (beta chain) derives from a study of blood T cell repertoires in COVID-19. Study as a whole: The cDNA or gDNA used as material had been derived from T cells, B-cell-depleted T cells, or PBMCs.

V lost 4 bases and J 1 base, leaving 14 bases between the germline ends. Germline assignment: CDR1 SGDLS and CDR2 YYNGEE. The CDR3 is 15 amino acids. Sequencing used immunoSEQ multiplex PCR; TCRdb keeps in-frame clones, though not all of them. The sample lists hundreds of thousands of clones; roughly 90% were seen once. In terms of age and location, participants ranged from roughly 18 to 90 years and lived in about two dozen US areas. Clinical history as reported by participants underpinned cohort assignment. Donors of Cohort 3 who recovered were those that had two negative PCRs, clearance, or symptom resolution.

The chain recombines TRBV9 with TRBJ1-1; maybe TRBD1 (6 bases). The material sequenced was PBMCs or T cells enriched from blood (not recorded which). The receptor comes from a man aged 40-49 years who had recovered from COVID-19. In DNA form, the CDR3 reads TGTGCCAGCAGCCCCCAACAGGGATGGAACACTGAAGCTTTCTTT. Amino acids: CASSPQQGWNTEAFF.